The next 30 T cell receptor beta chains were all read from a single sample in a study of blood T cell repertoires in COVID-19. The assay was immunoSEQ multiplex PCR, and TCRdb's table has in-frame clones only and misses some. This sample yields about 73,000 clones, of which roughly 80% are seen a single time; 2% to 2.5% belongs to the top ten. Sequenced: peripheral blood. These receptors all stem from a man aged 65-85 years with COVID-19, enrolled during active disease.

This clone was observed a handful of times. The chain joins TRBV28 to TRBJ1-5, with D hard to call. V shed 2 bases and J shed 7 bases, with 15 bases lying between them. Germline-derived CDR1 and CDR2 are MDHEN and SYDVKM. The CDR3 contains 15 residues. CDR3 in amino acids: CASSLKGGLTQPQHF. DNA of the CDR3: TGTGCCAGCAGTTTAAAGGGAGGGCTTACACAGCCCCAGCATTTT.

This clone has just a few counts. This sequence joins TRBV9 and TRBJ2-2, with 11 bases identical to TRBD2. V lost 4 bases, J lost 1 base, and 3 bases stayed unmatched. The CDR3 totals 16 residues. Germline CDR1 SGDLS, CDR2 YYNGEE. CDR3 sequence reads: CASSPGTSGNTGELFF. CDR3 bases: TGTGCCAGCAGCCCCGGGACTAGCGGGAACACCGGGGAGCTGTTTTTT.

The chain recombines TRBV7-2 with TRBJ1-6, with D possibly TRBD1 on 6 matching bases. Germline CDR1 is SGHTA and CDR2 is FQGNSA. With 1 base removed from V and 7 bases from J, the gap between germline ends came to 11 bases. The CDR3 is 15 amino acids. DNA for the CDR3: TGTGCCAGCAGCTTAGATTCAGGGGTAAATTCACCCCTCCACTTT. Translating it yields CASSLDSGVNSPLHF.

The chain links TRBV5-1 to TRBJ1-1, with TRBD1 matching over 8 bases. The CDR3 runs 15 residues. In germline, CDR1 is SGHRS, CDR2 YFSETQ. V lost 2 bases, J lost 4 bases, and 7 bases stayed unmatched. CDR3 coding DNA: TGCGCCAGCAGCTTAATACAGGGGGTCGGCACTGAAGCTTTCTTT. This gives the protein CASSLIQGVGTEAFF.

This chain uses TRBV28 with TRBJ1-2; 7 bases map to TRBD1. V lost 6 bases and J lost 1; bases outside the gene matches: 2. CDR1 and CDR2 (germline): MDHEN, SYDVKM. This CDR3 comprises 13 residues. CDR3 coding DNA: TGTGCCAGCAGAGGGGGCGGTAACTATGGCTACACCTTC. Translating it yields CASRGGGNYGYTF.

The chain uses TRBV11-2 and TRBJ2-1, with 10 positions matching TRBD2. V shed 1 base, J shed 7 bases, and the junction held 7 bases outside the gene matches. The CDR3 is 16 amino acids. From germline, CDR1 is SGHAT and CDR2 FQNNGV. The CDR3 DNA reads as TGTGCCAGCAGCTTAGGGACTAGCGGCCAACGGAATGAGCAGTTCTTC. Protein sequence: CASSLGTSGQRNEQFF.

The chain combines TRBV6-5 with TRBJ2-7; weak D call: TRBD2 (5 bases). The CDR3 totals 15 residues. CDR1 and CDR2 (germline): MNHEY, SVGAGI. Between the trimmed V and J ends, which lost 0 bases and 0 bases, there was a span of 9 bases. The CDR3 spells CASSYSGLPSYEQYF. CDR3 nucleotide sequence: TGTGCCAGCAGTTACTCCGGACTCCCCTCCTACGAGCAGTACTTC.

V usage is TRBV4-2 and J usage is TRBJ2-7, with TRBD1 matching 8 bases. V was pared by 5 bases and J by 3 bases, with 9 bases of the junction left unmatched. The CDR3 consists of 15 residues. Germline V gene lookup returns CDR1 LGHNA and CDR2 YNFKEQ. CDR3 loop: CASSYEGQGGYEQYF. The CDR3 DNA reads as TGTGCCAGCAGCTATGAAGGACAGGGAGGCTACGAGCAGTACTTC.

The J gene is TRBJ1-2, the V gene TRBV9, with 7 bases fitting TRBD1. The CDR3 has 14 residues. The V and J ends lost 5 bases and 4 bases, in that order; junction bases with no gene match: 8. Germline assignment: CDR1 SGDLS and CDR2 YYNGEE. The CDR3 DNA sequence: TGTGCCAGCAGTTCGCCAGGGGGAGGCTATGGCTACACCTTC. It specifies CASSSPGGGYGYTF. The full variable domain, in which reference TRBV9 and TRBJ1-2 provide the parts outside the CDR3, is DSGVTQTPKHLITATGQRVTLRCSPRSGDLSVYWYQQSLDQGLQFLIQYYNGEERAKGNILERFSAQQFPDLHSELNLSSLELGDSALYFCASSSPGGGYGYTFGSGTRLTVV.

The chain employs TRBV5-1 and TRBJ2-1, with D possibly matching TRBD1 (5 bases). The CDR3 runs to 12 residues. Germline assignment: CDR1 SGHRS and CDR2 YFSETQ. V was clipped by 4 bases and J by 10 bases, with 12 bases between them. Here the CDR3 DNA reads TGCGCCAGCAGCGTCTCAGGGTACGAGCAGTTCTTC. Translated, it gives CASSVSGYEQFF. Variable domain in full (rest from reference TRBV5-1 and TRBJ2-1): KAGVTQTPRYLIKTRGQQVTLSCSPISGHRSVSWYQQTPGQGLQFLFEYFSETQRNKGNFPGRFSGRQFSNSRSEMNVSTLELGDSALYLCASSVSGYEQFFGPGTRLTVL.

V is TRBV9 and J is TRBJ2-1, with TRBD2 matching over 12 bases. Losses at the gene ends were 0 bases for V and 10 bases for J; bases not matched to a gene: 11. The germline CDR1 and CDR2 sequences are SGDLS and YYNGEE. The CDR3 is 17 amino acids. As DNA, the CDR3 is TGTGCCAGCAGCGTAGCTACTGGGGCTAGCGGGAGGGACGAGCAGTTCTTC. Translation gives CASSVATGASGRDEQFF.

The V gene is TRBV7-2, the J gene TRBJ2-7; 9 nucleotides match TRBD1. Germline V gene data show CDR1 as SGHTA and CDR2 as FQGNSA. With 3 bases clipped from V and 6 bases from J, the junction kept 9 bases outside the gene matches. The CDR3 length is 15 residues. This CDR3 is CASSFRDRDTGEQYF. In nucleotides, the CDR3 is TGTGCCAGCAGCTTTCGGGACAGGGATACTGGCGAGCAGTACTTC.

The chain uses TRBV10-3 and TRBJ1-2; 7 positions match TRBD1. V lost 8 bases, J lost 7 bases, and 10 bases stayed unmatched. Looked up from germline, CDR1 is ENHRY and CDR2 is SYGVKD. The CDR3 has 13 residues. CDR3 sequence: CAILLTGTGGYTF. The CDR3 DNA reads TGTGCCATCCTCTTGACAGGGACGGGTGGCTACACCTTC.

This chain uses TRBV18 with TRBJ2-1; 7 bases are shared with TRBD1. V shed 2 bases and J 6 bases; nucleotides not matched to a gene: 10. Germline CDR1 reads KGHSH; CDR2 reads LQKENI. The CDR3 is 16 residues long. The CDR3 DNA follows: TGTGCCAGCTCACCAATCCGAAAGGGGGCCGGCAATGAGCAGTTCTTC. Translation: CASSPIRKGAGNEQFF.

In its sample, this clone was seen a few times. This sequence joins TRBV7-9 and TRBJ1-2, with 7 positions matching TRBD1. CDR1 is SEHNR, CDR2 FQNEAQ, per germline (reference sequence). There are 12 residues in the CDR3. This CDR3 reads CVWDRLNYGYTF. DNA of the CDR3: TGTGTTTGGGACAGACTTAACTATGGCTACACCTTC.

The genes are TRBV21-1 and TRBJ1-2. TRBV21-1 is a known pseudogene. The CDR3 totals 17 residues. The CDR3 is CASTSERGLLRGEGYTF. Written as DNA, the CDR3 is TGTGCCAGTACCTCGGAGCGGGGTCTCCTCCGGGGGGAGGGCTACACCTTC.

The rearrangement uses TRBV30 and TRBJ2-5; TRBD1 might be the D (7 bases). The CDR3 totals 15 residues. Trimming cost V 3 bases and J 5 bases, with 19 bases left between them. Germline assignment: CDR1 GTSNPN and CDR2 SVGIG (reference sequence). This CDR3 reads CAWRPRGAEGETQYF. In DNA form, the CDR3 reads TGTGCCTGGAGGCCCAGGGGGGCCGAGGGTGAGACCCAGTACTTC.

The table lists this clone with a few counts. The chain has TRBV7-2 and TRBJ2-5; the match to TRBD1 covers 9 bases. Germline CDR1 reads SGHTA; CDR2 reads FQGNSA. The CDR3 is 13 residues long. J gave up 9 bases and V 5 bases, and 7 bases lay outside the gene matches. The chain's CDR3 is CASSSGQGLAQYF. The CDR3 region has the DNA TGTGCCAGCAGCAGCGGACAGGGGTTGGCCCAGTACTTC.

This chain links TRBV7-9 with TRBJ2-7, with a possible D match to TRBD1 (5 bases). Germline values: CDR1 SEHNR, CDR2 FQNEAQ (reference sequence). V was cut by 8 bases and J by 0 bases, with 14 bases left in between. The CDR3 runs 14 residues. CDR3 DNA: TGTGCCAGCGGAACCAGGGAACTCTCCTACGAGCAGTACTTC. Protein: CASGTRELSYEQYF.

This clone has only one observation. V usage is TRBV28 and J usage is TRBJ1-5; TRBD1 aligns across 7 bases. Trimming removed 5 bases from V and 0 bases from J; junction bases left unmatched: 19. The CDR3 is 20 residues long. Germline lookup yields CDR1 MDHEN and CDR2 SYDVKM. Here the CDR3 DNA reads TGTGCCAGCAGTGTCCCCAAGGACAGGTTCGCGCGGGGTAGCAATCAGCCCCAGCATTTT. It is translated as CASSVPKDRFARGSNQPQHF.

This clone was seen once. The chain is built from TRBV20-1 and TRBJ2-1, with D possibly being TRBD1 (5 bases). The V gene's germline CDR1 is DFQATT and CDR2 SNEGSKA (reference sequence). The CDR3 length is 13 residues. The V gene lost 3 bases and the J gene lost 8 bases, with 14 bases spanning the gap. This CDR3 is CSASRRAWDEQFF. The CDR3 nucleotides read TGCAGTGCTAGTCGCAGGGCATGGGATGAGCAGTTCTTC.

The gene calls are TRBV9 and TRBJ1-2; 7 bases are shared with TRBD1. J lost 4 bases, V lost 0 bases, and 6 bases had no gene match. Germline V lookup: CDR1 SGDLS, CDR2 YYNGEE. The CDR3 consists of 15 residues. The CDR3 sequence: CASSVDGRTGYGYTF. CDR3 in DNA: TGTGCCAGCAGCGTAGATGGCCGGACAGGCTATGGCTACACCTTC. Combining the CDR3 with reference TRBV9 and TRBJ1-2 gives the whole variable domain DSGVTQTPKHLITATGQRVTLRCSPRSGDLSVYWYQQSLDQGLQFLIQYYNGEERAKGNILERFSAQQFPDLHSELNLSSLELGDSALYFCASSVDGRTGYGYTFGSGTRLTVV.

V is TRBV6-2 or TRBV6-3 and J is TRBJ1-1; D might be TRBD1 (5 bases). The CDR3 consists of 15 residues. Germline CDR1 reads MNHEY; CDR2 reads SVGEGT. Trimming pared 4 bases from V and 3 bases from J, leaving 15 bases between. CDR3 nucleotides: TGTGCCAGCAGTTTCGCCCGCGGGGGGGACACTGAAGCTTTCTTT. It encodes CASSFARGGDTEAFF.

The chain carries TRBV19 and TRBJ1-5; tentative D call: TRBD1 (5 bases). Germline V lookup: CDR1 LNHDA, CDR2 SQIVND (reference sequence). This CDR3 has 18 amino acids. V lost 8 bases and J 5 bases, leaving 28 bases between the germline ends. The CDR3 bases are TGTGCCAGTCGCGGGGGGGGGTCCGAGACATCCTTTCATCAGCCCCAGCATTTT. As protein: CASRGGGSETSFHQPQHF.

The chain carries TRBV10-3 and TRBJ1-2; TRBD1 is a possible D gene (5 bases). This CDR3 region has 17 residues. Between the trimmed V and J ends, which lost 0 bases and 0 bases, there was a span of 14 bases. The germline CDR1 and CDR2 sequences are ENHRY and SYGVKD. In nucleotides, the CDR3 is TGTGCCATCAGTGAGTCGAGTACGGGGACTCCTAACTATGGCTACACCTTC. It specifies CAISESSTGTPNYGYTF.

The chain links TRBV10-3 to TRBJ1-1; D possibly corresponds to TRBD1 (6 bases). Germline V gene lookup returns CDR1 ENHRY and CDR2 SYGVKD. Trimming took off 9 bases at V and 0 bases at J, with 11 bases between the two ends. The CDR3 extends over 13 amino acids. As DNA, the CDR3 is TGTGCCATTACGGACAGCCTGAACACTGAAGCTTTCTTT. Translating it yields CAITDSLNTEAFF.

The V gene is TRBV29-1, the J gene TRBJ2-3, with 9 bases lining up with TRBD2. Germline V gene lookup returns CDR1 SQVTM and CDR2 ANQGSEA. This CDR3 has 14 residues. V shed 4 bases and J 6 bases; nucleotides not matched to a gene: 8. This CDR3 reads CSVAPGTSSDTQYF. In DNA form, the CDR3 reads TGCAGCGTTGCCCCCGGGACTAGCAGTGATACGCAGTATTTT.

This sequence joins TRBV5-1 and TRBJ2-3; 14 bases match TRBD2. Trimming at V came to 3 bases and at J to 4 bases, leaving 7 bases not matched to a gene. CDR1 and CDR2 from the germline V gene are SGHRS and YFSETQ. CDR3 length: 17 residues. CDR3 sequence (DNA): TGCGCCAGCAGCTCCCCGGGACTAGCGGGAGTGGCAGATACGCAGTATTTT. Amino acid sequence: CASSSPGLAGVADTQYF.

In this sample, this clone is medium-sized. The rearrangement links TRBV18 to TRBJ1-5, with 7 bases matching TRBD1. This CDR3 has 14 amino acids. V dropped 5 bases and J dropped 1; count of bases not matched to a gene: 2. CDR1 is KGHSH and CDR2 is LQKENI in the germline V gene. The CDR3 loop reads CASSSQGSNQPQHF. The CDR3 DNA reads TGTGCCAGCTCATCACAGGGGAGCAATCAGCCCCAGCATTTT.

The chain employs TRBV28 and TRBJ2-2; no clear D gene. Trimming removed 6 bases from V and 4 bases from J, with 12 bases in between. Per the germline V gene, CDR1 is MDHEN and CDR2 is SYDVKM. The CDR3 is made up of 14 amino acids. DNA of the CDR3: TGTGCCAGCAGCTTTACAAGGAGCACCGGGGAGCTGTTTTTT. Protein sequence: CASSFTRSTGELFF.